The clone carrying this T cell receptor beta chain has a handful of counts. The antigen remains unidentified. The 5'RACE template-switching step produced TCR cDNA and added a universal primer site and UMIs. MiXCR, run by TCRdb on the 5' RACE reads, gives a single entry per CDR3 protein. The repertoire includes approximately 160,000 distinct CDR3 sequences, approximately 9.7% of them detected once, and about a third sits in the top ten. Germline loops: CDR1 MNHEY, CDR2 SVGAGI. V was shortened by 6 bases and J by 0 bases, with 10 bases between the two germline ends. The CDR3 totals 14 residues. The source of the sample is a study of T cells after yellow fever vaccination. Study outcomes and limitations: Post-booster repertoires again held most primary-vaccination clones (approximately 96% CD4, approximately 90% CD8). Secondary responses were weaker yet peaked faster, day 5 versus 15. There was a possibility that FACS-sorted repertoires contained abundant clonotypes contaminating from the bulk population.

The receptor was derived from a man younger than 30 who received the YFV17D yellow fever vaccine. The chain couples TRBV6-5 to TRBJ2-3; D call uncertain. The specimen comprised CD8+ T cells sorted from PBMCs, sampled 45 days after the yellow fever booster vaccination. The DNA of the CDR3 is TGTGCCAGCAGCCTCACCACTAGCACAGATACGCAGTATTTT. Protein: CASSLTTSTDTQYF.